Each of the 17 T cell receptor beta chains below was sequenced from the same sample in a study of human T cells and chemical hapten exposure (dated by TCRdb to about 2021). Taken with the paper, the label for time point translates to: patch test 2, 6 weeks after DPC sensitization. Taken with the paper, the label for treatment or condition translates to: therapeutic diphenylcyclopropenone sensitization with weekly scalp DPC. The library came from RACE. Sequencing took place on a NextSeq 500. TCRdb trimmed public reads at Q25 via fastp, called clones via MiXCR and kept in-frame beta chains. CDR3 protein sequences are deduplicated, and each keeps its most common genes and DNA. The sample table contains about 40,000 distinct CDR3 sequences; only one count was recorded for over 3% of them. The leading ten clones occupy roughly 6.6% of the sample. The source was whole blood, collected in connection with sensitization to the hapten diphenylcyclopropenone (DPC). These receptors originate from a man aged 40-49 years with alopecia areata. Some clones in this sample may be carry-over from other donors' samples.

The chain has TRBV24-1 and TRBJ2-2; D possibly corresponds to TRBD2 (5 bases). V was trimmed by 7 bases and J by 1 base, leaving 6 bases between them. From germline, CDR1 is KGHDR and CDR2 SFDVKD. There are 13 residues in the CDR3. In DNA form, the CDR3 reads TGTGCCACCAGCCGGGAGAACACCGGGGAGCTGTTTTTT. This encodes CATSRENTGELFF.

This clonotype was seen many times. The chain joins TRBV20-1 to TRBJ1-2; weak D call: TRBD1 (6 bases). CDR1 is DFQATT, CDR2 SNEGSKA, per germline (reference sequence). The CDR3 has 14 residues. Between the trimmed V and J ends, which lost 2 bases and 6 bases, there was a span of 16 bases. DNA for the CDR3: TGCAGTGCTAGATTCAGGGGCCCCTCAGATGGCTACACCTTC. Its protein is CSARFRGPSDGYTF.

This clonotype appeared many times. CDR3 residues: CATSGGHYYEQYF. As DNA, the CDR3 is TGTGCCACCTCCGGAGGGCATTACTACGAGCAGTACTTC. V gene TRBV15 combines with J gene TRBJ2-7; TRBD2 might be the D (6 bases). V dropped 8 bases and J dropped 3 bases, with 14 bases sitting between them. The CDR3 sequence is 13 residues long. The germline V gene has CDR1 LNHNV and CDR2 YYDKDF (reference sequence).

V and J are TRBV20-1 and TRBJ1-6; possible D gene TRBD1, 5 bases. Trimming stripped 1 base from V and 10 bases from J, with 17 bases between. This CDR3 is built from 15 residues. From germline, CDR1 is DFQATT and CDR2 SNEGSKA (reference sequence). As DNA, the CDR3 is TGCAGTGCTAGAGTCGGAGGGGTCTCGGGCTCACCCCTCCACTTT. Protein product: CSARVGGVSGSPLHF.

This clonotype was found many times. The chain links TRBV5-6 to TRBJ2-7; TRBD2 is a possible D gene (6 bases). Germline CDR1 SGHDT, CDR2 YYEEEE. The germline V and J ends were trimmed by 2 bases and 0 bases, with 18 bases remaining between them. The CDR3 is 17 amino acids. CDR3 bases: TGTGCCAGCAGCTTACTACTTAAGCGGGTGAGCTCCTACGAGCAGTACTTC. Protein sequence: CASSLLLKRVSSYEQYF. Full variable domain (remainder filled in from reference TRBV5-6 and TRBJ2-7): DAGVTQSPTHLIKTRGQQVTLRCSPKSGHDTVSWYQQALGQGPQFIFQYYEEEERQRGNFPDRFSGHQFPNYSSELNVNALLLGDSALYLCASSLLLKRVSSYEQYFGPGTRLTVT.

There are many counts of this clonotype. The chain uses TRBV12-3 or TRBV12-4 and TRBJ1-1; perhaps TRBD1 as D (6 bases). Trimming pared 6 bases from V and 7 bases from J, leaving 12 bases between. This CDR3 contains 12 residues. CDR3 protein: CASSRDTFEAFF. As DNA, the CDR3 is TGTGCCAGCAGCCGGGACACCTTTGAAGCTTTCTTT.

V usage is TRBV5-1 and J usage is TRBJ1-1, with 9 bases identical to TRBD1. This CDR3 has 15 amino acids. Germline loops: CDR1 SGHRS, CDR2 YFSETQ. Losses at the gene ends were 0 bases for V and 4 bases for J; bases not matched to a gene: 4. The CDR3 nucleotides are TGCGCCAGCAGCTTGGGACAGGGGGGCGGCACTGAAGCTTTCTTT. This encodes CASSLGQGGGTEAFF. Combining the CDR3 with reference TRBV5-1 and TRBJ1-1 gives the whole variable domain KAGVTQTPRYLIKTRGQQVTLSCSPISGHRSVSWYQQTPGQGLQFLFEYFSETQRNKGNFPGRFSGRQFSNSRSEMNVSTLELGDSALYLCASSLGQGGGTEAFFGQGTRLTVV.

This clonotype was picked up many times. The chain recombines TRBV20-1 with TRBJ2-1, with 7 bases lining up with TRBD2. Germline assignment: CDR1 DFQATT and CDR2 SNEGSKA (reference sequence). The CDR3 has 17 amino acids. V gave up 0 bases and J gave up 6 bases; unmatched junction bases: 14. The CDR3 is CSARDGISGGSGNEQFF. The CDR3 DNA follows: TGCAGTGCTAGAGATGGTATCTCTGGCGGGAGTGGCAATGAGCAGTTCTTC.

This clonotype was observed a handful of times. This rearrangement joins TRBV6-2 or TRBV6-3 to TRBJ1-1; no clear D. Germline CDR1 MNHEY, CDR2 SVGEGT. The V end was cut by 4 bases, the J end by 4 bases, with 4 bases between. The CDR3 is 11 residues long. The CDR3 DNA sequence: TGTGCCAGCAGTTCCGTCACTGAAGCTTTCTTT. Translating gives CASSSVTEAFF.

At least ten counts were recorded for this clonotype. V usage is TRBV9 and J usage is TRBJ2-3, with a tentative D call TRBD2 (6 bases). Germline CDR1 is SGDLS and CDR2 is YYNGEE. V was shortened by 4 bases and J by 0 bases, with 12 bases between the two germline ends. CDR3 length: 15 amino acids. CDR3 bases: TGTGCCAGCAGCCTCCGAGCGGGCAGCACAGATACGCAGTATTTT. The encoded protein is CASSLRAGSTDTQYF. Based on the CDR3 plus reference TRBV9 and TRBJ2-3, the full variable domain is DSGVTQTPKHLITATGQRVTLRCSPRSGDLSVYWYQQSLDQGLQFLIQYYNGEERAKGNILERFSAQQFPDLHSELNLSSLELGDSALYFCASSLRAGSTDTQYFGPGTRLTVL.

This clonotype was picked up many times. The chain couples TRBV28 to TRBJ2-5, with 9 bases aligning to TRBD2. V dropped 10 bases and J dropped 5; count of bases not matched to a gene: 8. The CDR3 consists of 13 residues. Per germline, CDR1 MDHEN and CDR2 SYDVKM. The CDR3 sequence is CATTSGGGETQYF. CDR3 nucleotides: TGTGCCACGACTAGCGGAGGGGGGGAGACCCAGTACTTC.

The sample holds many counts of this clonotype. This sequence joins TRBV11-2 and TRBJ1-2; D ambiguous. Trimming took 1 base from V and 5 from J, leaving 8 bases between them. The CDR3 length is 13 residues. Germline lookup yields CDR1 SGHAT and CDR2 FQNNGV. The CDR3 spells CASSLGTMYGYTF. The CDR3 DNA sequence: TGTGCCAGCAGCTTAGGAACGATGTATGGCTACACCTTC.

This clonotype was counted ten times or more. The chain uses TRBV27 and TRBJ1-4; 7 nucleotides line up with TRBD1. The CDR3 covers 14 residues. Germline CDR1 MNHEY, CDR2 SMNVEV (reference sequence). The junction had 8 bases not matched to a gene; V was cut back by 5 bases and J by 8 bases. The CDR3 region has the DNA TGTGCCAGCAGTCGACAGGGAAGGGGGGAAAAACTGTTTTTT. Its protein product is CASSRQGRGEKLFF.

In this sample, this clonotype is medium-sized (0.01 to 0.1%). The chain is built from TRBV18 and TRBJ1-1; D is unresolved. Germline CDR1 is KGHSH and CDR2 is LQKENI. CDR3 length: 17 residues. V was trimmed by 3 bases and J by 0 bases, leaving 17 bases between them. The CDR3 DNA reads TGTGCCAGCTCACCCTTACCCGGACCCAACATGAACACTGAAGCTTTCTTT. Its translation is CASSPLPGPNMNTEAFF.

This clonotype was observed many times. This sequence joins TRBV7-9 and TRBJ2-3; D not resolved. Germline V gene lookup returns CDR1 SEHNR and CDR2 FQNEAQ (reference sequence). V was clipped by 3 bases and J by 0 bases, with 13 bases between them. The CDR3 totals 16 residues. The CDR3 sequence: CASSLGPMGSTDTQYF. The CDR3, as DNA: TGTGCCAGCAGCTTGGGCCCTATGGGTAGCACAGATACGCAGTATTTT.

This clonotype was counted at least ten times. The chain uses TRBV11-2 and TRBJ2-3, with 9 bases lining up with TRBD2. The J segment lost 4 bases and the V segment lost 0 bases, leaving 8 bases of the junction unmatched. Germline values: CDR1 SGHAT, CDR2 FQNNGV. This CDR3 comprises 17 residues. CDR3 DNA sequence: TGTGCCAGCAGCTTAGATCCGGCTAGCGGGACGGCAGATACGCAGTATTTT. Protein sequence: CASSLDPASGTADTQYF.

This clonotype appeared many times. The chain has TRBV2 and TRBJ2-5; no reliable D call. V gave up 2 bases and J gave up 2 bases, with 9 bases separating them. In germline, CDR1 is SNHLY, CDR2 FYNNEI. CDR3 length equals 14 residues. The CDR3, as DNA: TGTGCCAGCAGTGAAACGGGTCCTCAAGAGACCCAGTACTTC. Protein: CASSETGPQETQYF. The full variable domain, completed using reference TRBV2 and TRBJ2-5, is EPEVTQTPSHQVTQMGQEVILRCVPISNHLYFYWYRQILGQKVEFLVSFYNNEISEKSEIFDDQFSVERPDGSNFTLKIRSTKLEDSAMYFCASSETGPQETQYFGPGTRLLVL.